The T cell receptor beta chain described here comes from a study of early T cells in non-severe SARS-CoV-2 infection. Study as a whole: Chains were unpaired, as sequencing was done on bulk RNA from unsorted whole blood. Study results and limitations: Matching results from VDJdb favored anti-spike CD8 responses, leaving private and CD4 specificities undetected.

This clonotype was picked up a small number of times. No antigen is known for it. Unique molecular identifiers (one per individual cDNA molecule) were attached. In TCRdb, the 5' RACE reads were re-called with MiXCR into one record per CDR3 protein. The table lists over 90,000 distinct CDR3 sequences, approximately 12% of them singletons. V gave up 2 bases and J gave up 12 bases; unmatched junction bases: 6. The germline CDR1 and CDR2 sequences are SQVTM and ANQGSEA. CDR3 size: 12 residues. The source was whole blood, collected at baseline. The clonotype was recovered from an adult who was a healthcare worker with PCR-confirmed SARS-CoV-2 infection or an uninfected control (not recorded which). The chain combines TRBV29-1 with TRBJ2-1, with 8 nucleotides matching TRBD2. CDR3 amino acids: CSVELAGRVQFF. DNA of the CDR3: TGCAGCGTTGAATTAGCGGGAAGGGTGCAGTTCTTC.